Below are 9 T cell receptor beta chains sequenced from a single sample in a study of Ad26.COV2.S vaccination and SARS-CoV-2 variants. The assay was immunoSEQ multiplex PCR, and TCRdb's table has in-frame clones only and misses some. The repertoire holds a few hundred thousand clones, under 90% seen once, with 7% to 9.5% in the top ten. The treatment here: 15 to 20 received Ad26.COV2.S at low or high dose, single or two shots; about five received placebo; per-sample allocation not given. Sampling occurred on day 63 after the first vaccine or placebo injection. Source: peripheral blood, taken in a trial of Ad26.COV2.S vaccine versus placebo. These TCRs come from a person between 18 and 65 years old who received the Ad26.COV2.S COVID-19 vaccine or a placebo.

The rearrangement uses TRBV6-5 and TRBJ2-1, with 8 nucleotides matching TRBD2. This CDR3 has 12 residues. The V segment lost 6 bases and the J segment 8 bases; nucleotides outside the gene matches: 3. Germline lookup yields CDR1 MNHEY and CDR2 SVGAGI. CDR3 amino acids: CASRSLADEQFF. The CDR3 coding sequence is TGTGCCAGCAGATCACTAGCGGATGAGCAGTTCTTC.

The V gene is TRBV20-1, the J gene TRBJ2-5, with D uncertain. CDR3 length: 10 amino acids. V dropped 3 bases and J dropped 5 bases, with 4 bases sitting between them. CDR1 is DFQATT, CDR2 SNEGSKA, per germline (reference sequence). The CDR3 reads CSASWETQYF. CDR3 DNA: TGCAGTGCTAGCTGGGAGACCCAGTACTTC.

The V gene is TRBV6-5, the J gene TRBJ2-3, with a tentative D call TRBD1 (5 bases). The CDR3 length is 14 residues. The germline CDR1 and CDR2 sequences are MNHEY and SVGAGI. V gave up 2 bases and J gave up 0 bases, with 6 bases separating them. The chain's CDR3 is CASSYHRSTDTQYF. DNA for the CDR3: TGTGCCAGCAGTTACCACAGGAGCACAGATACGCAGTATTTT.

The rearrangement joins TRBV7-3 to TRBJ1-2; 7 nucleotides agree with TRBD1. Trimming at V came to 4 bases and at J to 3 bases, leaving 5 bases not matched to a gene. The length of the CDR3 is 14 residues. The V gene's germline CDR1 is SGHTA and CDR2 FQGTGA. The CDR3 DNA reads TGTGCCAGCAGCTCGTCCGGGACAGACTATGGCTACACCTTC. Its protein is CASSSSGTDYGYTF.

As to this clone: At one end, the junction sequence differs from germline, possibly due to a read error. The chain carries TRBV27 and TRBJ1-1; TRBD1 aligns across 7 bases. CDR3 length equals 13 residues. The germline CDR1 and CDR2 sequences are MNHEY and SMNVEV (reference sequence). This CDR3 is CASSDLGGPSTVF. Written as DNA, the CDR3 is TGTGCCAGCAGTGATTTAGGGGGCCCTTCTACCGTCTTT.

The CDR3 DNA follows: TGCAGCGCGAGGACCCAAAAATTCAATGAGCAGTTCTTC. Its protein is CSARTQKFNEQFF. The chain recombines TRBV29-1 with TRBJ2-1; D is unclear. The CDR3 runs 13 residues. V was trimmed by 7 bases and J by 6 bases, leaving 16 bases between them. Germline values: CDR1 SQVTM, CDR2 ANQGSEA.

The gene calls are TRBV7-7 and TRBJ1-5; D not certain. CDR1 is SSHAT and CDR2 is FNYEAQ in the germline V gene (reference sequence). Trimming took 1 base from V and 1 from J, leaving 11 bases between them. The CDR3 spans 16 residues. The CDR3 bases are TGTGCCAGCAGCTTAGAACCGGGTGGGAGCAATCAGCCCCAGCATTTT. It is translated as CASSLEPGGSNQPQHF.

The rearrangement uses TRBV7-2 and TRBJ2-5; TRBD2 is a possible D gene (6 bases). The germline V gene encodes CDR1 SGHTA and CDR2 FQGNSA. The V gene lost 5 bases and the J gene lost 5 bases, with 12 bases spanning the gap. The CDR3 length is 13 residues. The CDR3 loop is CASSTGLGETQYF. In DNA, the CDR3 is TGTGCCAGCAGCACGGGACTCGGCGAGACCCAGTACTTC. Full variable domain (missing parts from reference TRBV7-2 and TRBJ2-5): GAGVSQSPSNKVTEKGKDVELRCDPISGHTALYWYRQSLGQGLEFLIYFQGNSAPDKSGLPSDRFSAERTGGSVSTLTIQRTQQEDSAVYLCASSTGLGETQYFGPGTRLLVL.

The rearrangement links TRBV5-1 to TRBJ1-2, with D possibly TRBD1 on 5 matching bases. The CDR3 spans 15 residues. The germline V gene has CDR1 SGHRS and CDR2 YFSETQ. V lost 4 bases and J 6 bases, leaving 19 bases between the germline ends. In nucleotides, the CDR3 is TGCGCCAGCAGCCCGGAGGGCAGGCCGGGGGATGGCTACACCTTC. It is translated as CASSPEGRPGDGYTF. The entire variable domain, with the rest obtained from reference TRBV5-1 and TRBJ1-2, is as follows: KAGVTQTPRYLIKTRGQQVTLSCSPISGHRSVSWYQQTPGQGLQFLFEYFSETQRNKGNFPGRFSGRQFSNSRSEMNVSTLELGDSALYLCASSPEGRPGDGYTFGSGTRLTVV.